A selection of T cell receptor beta chains follows, all from one sample in a study of blood T cell repertoires in COVID-19. Sequencing used immunoSEQ multiplex PCR; TCRdb keeps in-frame clones, though not all of them. The table lists 330,000 or so clones, about 90% of them singletons. Sample: PBMCs or T cells enriched from blood (not recorded which). These receptor sequences come from a woman aged 25 to 45 who had recovered from COVID-19. Each CDR3 is given with its conserved first and last residue. D genes are given only for firm matches. Only some rows state a clone size, as once, few, many or a class for expanded clones.

abundance: few
len: 17
v_gene: TRBV27
j_gene: TRBJ2-5
d_gene: TRBD1
CDR3aa: CASSQYRQGGVGETQYF
CDR3nt: TGTGCCAGCAGCCAATACCGACAGGGGGGAGTAGGAGAGACCCAGTACTTC

abundance: -
len: 16
v_gene: TRBV2
j_gene: TRBJ1-5
d_gene: -
CDR3aa: CASRKEEWYSNQPQHF
CDR3nt: TGTGCCAGCAGGAAGGAGGAGTGGTATAGCAATCAGCCCCAGCATTTT

abundance: -
len: 16
v_gene: TRBV5-1
j_gene: TRBJ2-2
d_gene: TRBD1
CDR3aa: CASSSTGQGNTGELFF
CDR3nt: TGCGCCAGCAGCTCCACCGGACAGGGGAACACCGGGGAGCTGTTTTTT

abundance: few
len: 17
v_gene: TRBV2
j_gene: TRBJ2-6
d_gene: -
CDR3aa: CASSVPRVSGGANVLTF
CDR3nt: TGTGCCAGCAGTGTACCCAGGGTATCAGGTGGGGCCAACGTCCTGACTTTC

abundance: -
len: 15
v_gene: TRBV10-3
j_gene: TRBJ2-7
d_gene: TRBD1
CDR3aa: CAIRPNRQGTYEQYF
CDR3nt: TGTGCCATCAGACCCAACCGACAGGGGACCTACGAGCAGTACTTC

abundance: -
len: 14
v_gene: TRBV19
j_gene: TRBJ1-2
d_gene: TRBD1
CDR3aa: CASSILGTGRGYTF
CDR3nt: TGTGCCAGTAGTATTCTGGGGACAGGGAGGGGCTACACCTTC

abundance: -
len: 13
v_gene: TRBV5-1
j_gene: TRBJ1-1
d_gene: -
CDR3aa: CASSLDKNTEAFF
CDR3nt: TGCGCCAGCAGCTTGGACAAGAACACTGAAGCTTTCTTT

abundance: -
len: 17
v_gene: TRBV10-3
j_gene: TRBJ2-3
d_gene: -
CDR3aa: CAISESRSVRSTDTQYF
CDR3nt: TGTGCCATCAGTGAGTCGAGGTCGGTAAGGAGCACAGATACGCAGTATTTT

abundance: -
len: 15
v_gene: TRBV28
j_gene: TRBJ1-5
d_gene: -
CDR3aa: CASSIVGGGNQPQHF
CDR3nt: TGTGCCAGCAGTATCGTGGGGGGGGGCAATCAGCCCCAGCATTTT

abundance: -
len: 14
v_gene: TRBV5-1
j_gene: TRBJ1-4
d_gene: TRBD1
CDR3aa: CASSRDSLNEKLFF
CDR3nt: TGCGCCAGCAGCCGGGACAGTCTTAATGAAAAACTGTTTTTT

abundance: -
len: 15
v_gene: TRBV18
j_gene: TRBJ2-7
d_gene: TRBD1
CDR3aa: CASSPRGTGSHEQYF
CDR3nt: TGTGCCAGCTCACCAAGGGGGACAGGGTCCCACGAGCAGTACTTC

abundance: -
len: 18
v_gene: TRBV5-6
j_gene: TRBJ1-5
d_gene: TRBD1
CDR3aa: CASSLASLGTGTNQPQHF
CDR3nt: TGTGCCAGCAGCTTGGCCTCTCTGGGGACAGGGACTAATCAGCCCCAGCATTTT

abundance: -
len: 15
v_gene: TRBV7-2
j_gene: TRBJ1-5
d_gene: TRBD1
CDR3aa: CASSLGQGAQQPQHF
CDR3nt: TGTGCCAGCAGCTTGGGACAGGGGGCGCAACAGCCCCAGCATTTT

abundance: -
len: 13
v_gene: TRBV7-9
j_gene: TRBJ2-7
d_gene: -
CDR3aa: CASEGPSSYEQYF
CDR3nt: TGTGCCAGCGAGGGCCCGAGCTCCTACGAGCAGTACTTC

abundance: -
len: 15
v_gene: TRBV27
j_gene: TRBJ2-1
d_gene: TRBD2
CDR3aa: CASSLASGLYNEQFF
CDR3nt: TGTGCCAGCAGTTTGGCTAGCGGACTTTACAATGAGCAGTTCTTC

abundance: -
len: 16
v_gene: TRBV6-6
j_gene: TRBJ2-5
d_gene: TRBD2
CDR3aa: CASSYPGTSGGETQYF
CDR3nt: TGTGCCAGCAGTTACCCCGGGACTAGCGGGGGTGAGACCCAGTACTTC

abundance: -
len: 13
v_gene: TRBV27
j_gene: TRBJ2-5
d_gene: -
CDR3aa: CASRGQGLETQYF
CDR3nt: TGTGCCAGCAGGGGGCAGGGGTTGGAGACCCAGTACTTC

abundance: -
len: 13
v_gene: TRBV3-1/TRBV3-2
j_gene: TRBJ1-2
d_gene: TRBD1
CDR3aa: CASSQTGYGGYTF
CDR3nt: TGTGCCAGCAGCCAGACAGGGTATGGTGGCTACACCTTC

abundance: -
len: 14
v_gene: TRBV2
j_gene: TRBJ2-7
d_gene: TRBD1
CDR3aa: CASKDTGGWGEQYF
CDR3nt: TGTGCCAGTAAGGACACAGGGGGCTGGGGCGAGCAGTACTTC

abundance: -
len: 16
v_gene: TRBV5-1
j_gene: TRBJ2-3
d_gene: TRBD2
CDR3aa: CASSSTSAHSTDTQYF
CDR3nt: TGCGCCAGCAGCTCTACTAGCGCACATAGCACAGATACGCAGTATTTT

abundance: few
len: 12
v_gene: TRBV20-1
j_gene: TRBJ1-2
d_gene: -
CDR3aa: CSASWTNYGYTF
CDR3nt: TGCAGTGCTAGTTGGACAAACTATGGCTACACCTTC

abundance: -
len: 15
v_gene: TRBV19
j_gene: TRBJ2-7
d_gene: -
CDR3aa: CASSIAATAPYEQYF
CDR3nt: TGTGCCAGTAGTATAGCCGCGACAGCGCCCTACGAGCAGTACTTC

abundance: -
len: 14
v_gene: TRBV5-6
j_gene: TRBJ2-5
d_gene: -
CDR3aa: CASSWIGAPGTQYF
CDR3nt: TGTGCCAGCAGCTGGATAGGGGCCCCAGGGACCCAGTACTTC

abundance: -
len: 11
v_gene: TRBV12-3/TRBV12-4
j_gene: TRBJ1-5
d_gene: -
CDR3aa: CASSSNQPQHF
CDR3nt: TGTGCCAGCAGTTCAAATCAGCCCCAGCATTTT

abundance: -
len: 16
v_gene: TRBV3-1/TRBV3-2
j_gene: TRBJ1-2
d_gene: -
CDR3aa: CASSQDLGAKLYGYTF
CDR3nt: TGTGCCAGCAGCCAAGATTTGGGGGCGAAGCTTTATGGCTACACCTTC

abundance: -
len: 16
v_gene: TRBV5-8
j_gene: TRBJ1-2
d_gene: TRBD1
CDR3aa: CASSLNINRGSHGYTF
CDR3nt: TGTGCCAGCAGCCTCAACATTAACAGGGGATCACATGGCTACACCTTC

abundance: -
len: 15
v_gene: TRBV28
j_gene: TRBJ2-1
d_gene: -
CDR3aa: CASSLTSGPNNEQFF
CDR3nt: TGTGCCAGCAGTTTAACAAGCGGGCCCAACAATGAGCAGTTCTTC

abundance: -
len: 12
v_gene: TRBV18
j_gene: TRBJ1-2
d_gene: -
CDR3aa: CASSPLDYGYTF
CDR3nt: TGTGCCAGCTCACCATTAGACTATGGCTACACCTTC

abundance: -
len: 15
v_gene: TRBV11-2
j_gene: TRBJ2-7
d_gene: -
CDR3aa: CASSGTDISSYEQYF
CDR3nt: TGTGCCAGCAGCGGAACGGACATATCCTCCTACGAGCAGTACTTC

abundance: -
len: 17
v_gene: TRBV4-2
j_gene: TRBJ1-6
d_gene: TRBD1
CDR3aa: CASSQESRGKYNSPLHF
CDR3nt: TGTGCCAGCAGCCAAGAGAGCAGGGGGAAGTATAATTCACCCCTCCACTTT

abundance: once
len: 15
v_gene: TRBV2
j_gene: TRBJ2-2
d_gene: TRBD2
CDR3aa: CASRGTSGYTGELFF
CDR3nt: TGTGCCAGCAGGGGGACTAGCGGCTACACCGGGGAGCTGTTTTTT

abundance: -
len: 15
v_gene: TRBV28
j_gene: TRBJ2-5
d_gene: -
CDR3aa: CASSLLEATPGTQYF
CDR3nt: TGTGCCAGCAGTCTACTGGAAGCCACCCCGGGGACCCAGTACTTC

abundance: -
len: 11
v_gene: TRBV25-1
j_gene: TRBJ2-7
d_gene: -
CDR3aa: CASSVEGEQYF
CDR3nt: TGTGCCAGCAGTGTTGAGGGCGAGCAGTACTTC

abundance: -
len: 14
v_gene: TRBV7-3
j_gene: TRBJ2-1
d_gene: TRBD1
CDR3aa: CASSTKTGGHEQFF
CDR3nt: TGTGCCAGCAGCACCAAAACAGGGGGCCATGAGCAGTTCTTC

abundance: -
len: 15
v_gene: TRBV6-1
j_gene: TRBJ1-2
d_gene: -
CDR3aa: CASSEEDGQIRGYTF
CDR3nt: TGTGCCAGCAGTGAAGAGGATGGACAGATCAGGGGCTACACCTTC